This TCR beta chain was recorded in a study of early T cells in non-severe SARS-CoV-2 infection (dated by TCRdb to about 2021). Concerning the study at large: Because TCR sequencing relied on bulk RNA taken from unsorted whole blood, pairing of alpha and beta chains was not possible.

Library construction relied on 5' RACE. Sequenced on a NextSeq 500. Unique molecular identifiers were attached to individual cDNA molecules in the TCR library protocol so that sequencing error and PCR bias could be corrected. TCR alpha and beta chains were both sequenced, and the abundances of alpha and beta sequences in each sample were closely correlated with each other. The original methods were these. Decombinator V4 was used to annotate TCR sequences for V gene, J gene and CDR3. TCRs were defined as expanded if a significant change between any two time points was detected under a Poisson model with p below 0.0001. TCR abundances were normalised to the total number of TCRs sequenced per sample and were expressed as counts per million. TRAV1-2 paired with TRAJ12, TRAJ20 or TRAJ33 defined MAIT TCRs, while TRAV10 paired with TRAJ18 defined iNKT TCRs. VDJdb, accessed 1 November 2021, was searched for CMV, EBV and SARS-CoV-2 annotated TCRs, excluding TCRs annotated for multiple antigens. TCRdb trimmed public reads at Q25 via fastp, called clones via MiXCR and kept in-frame beta chains. When rows share a CDR3 protein, they turn into one entry using the most common DNA and genes. The authors' filters were not applied to this entry. This sample holds 25,000 to 30,000 distinct CDR3 sequences; about 5% were observed only once. Around 2.5% of the sample lies in the top ten.

This was a case-control study nested in a cohort of healthcare workers in London, UK, who had nasopharyngeal swab PCR tests and blood samples taken every week. Between 23 and 31 March 2020, the week of the UK lockdown, healthcare workers were enrolled and then followed up weekly for as long as 16 weeks. The CDR3 measures 13 amino acids from cysteine to phenylalanine. The DNA shown is the 39-base CDR3, in frame from base 1. Per the germline V gene, ENHRY is the CDR1 and SYGVKD is the CDR2. Trimming removed 10 bases from V and 6 bases from J, leaving 15 bases between the germline ends. As concerns this clonotype: There is no known antigen for this receptor. The record has no base qualities; no much larger clone is one base away.

On the study overall, not on this receptor specifically: VDJdb matching was skewed toward anti-spike CD8 responses, so virus-specific expansions were likely underestimated and private and CD4 specificities were missed.

The sample consisted of whole blood. This TCR was recovered from an adult who was a healthcare worker with PCR-confirmed SARS-CoV-2 infection or an uninfected control (not recorded which). The chain is assembled from TRBV10-3 and TRBJ1-4; perhaps TRBD1 is the D gene, with 6 bases matching. The DNA sequence is TGTGCCACCAAGGGGGGGACGGATGAAAAACTGTTTTTT. It codes for CATKGGTDEKLFF.